These 20 T cell receptor beta chains were sequenced from one sample in a study of T-cell reconstitution after alpha-beta-depleted transplantation in children. Unique molecular identifiers featured in how the TCRbeta library was prepared. TCRdb called the PCR reads again in MiXCR, with one record for every CDR3 protein. Found here are about 580,000 distinct CDR3 sequences, 23% of them singletons; the top ten hold 13% to 15%. This sample comprised PBMCs, mostly from graft donor cells, obtained 360 days after TCRalphabeta/CD19-depleted stem cell transplant. These receptors originate from a boy less than two years old who had a stem cell transplant for acute myeloid leukemia, so the T cells may come from the graft donor.

This clonotype was seen repeatedly, ten times or more. The V and J genes are TRBV29-1 and TRBJ2-6, with D possibly called TRBD1 or TRBD2 (5 bases each). The CDR3 is 16 residues long. Deletions cut 7 bases from V and 4 bases from J, with 20 bases between. The germline V gene has CDR1 SQVTM and CDR2 ANQGSEA. This CDR3 is CSAFVSGTLGANVLTF. In DNA form, the CDR3 reads TGCAGCGCGTTTGTTTCCGGGACGCTAGGGGCCAACGTCCTGACTTTC.

The sample holds a few counts of this clonotype. The chain carries TRBV6-1 and TRBJ2-7; TRBD1 aligns across 7 bases. The CDR3 loop spans 13 amino acids. J gave up 2 bases and V 9 bases, and 7 bases lay outside the gene matches. The V gene's germline CDR1 is MNHNS and CDR2 SASEGT. In DNA, the CDR3 is TGTGCCAGTGGGCAGGGGGACGCCTACGAGCAGTACTTC. It translates to CASGQGDAYEQYF.

The chain is built from TRBV12-3 or TRBV12-4 and TRBJ1-5; D is ambiguous. The CDR3 totals 13 residues. V was shortened by 5 bases and J by 7 bases, with 12 bases between the two germline ends. For the CDR3, the DNA is TGTGCCAGCAGTAGGACCGAGAACCAGCCCCAGCATTTT. Its protein product is CASSRTENQPQHF.

This clonotype was seen repeatedly, ten times or more. The chain joins TRBV20-1 to TRBJ1-1; 7 bases are a match to TRBD1. From germline, CDR1 is DFQATT and CDR2 SNEGSKA (reference sequence). The V segment lost 5 bases and the J segment 5 bases; nucleotides outside the gene matches: 8. This CDR3 comprises 13 residues. CDR3 residues: CSAGRQGLTEAFF. CDR3 nucleotide sequence: TGCAGTGCTGGACGACAGGGCCTAACTGAAGCTTTCTTT.

V is TRBV4-3 and J is TRBJ2-7; 7 bases fit TRBD1. V was clipped by 0 bases and J by 2 bases; unmatched bases: 4. This CDR3 is 15 amino acids long. From germline, CDR1 is LGHNA and CDR2 YSLEER. Written as DNA, the CDR3 is TGCGCCAGCAGCCAAGATCGGGACAGACCCTACGAGCAGTACTTC. Translating it yields CASSQDRDRPYEQYF.

The chain has TRBV6-1 and TRBJ1-1; tentatively, D is TRBD1 (6 bases). The V gene's germline CDR1 is MNHNS and CDR2 SASEGT. Trimming removed 6 bases from V and 1 base from J, with 15 bases in between. This CDR3 has 15 residues. For the CDR3, the DNA is TGTGCCAGCAGGACAGGAGGAGGAAGGAACACTGAAGCTTTCTTT. Translation: CASRTGGGRNTEAFF.

As to this clonotype: A much larger clone lies one base from this, so it may be a read error. The rearrangement links TRBV20-1 to TRBJ2-1; 7 positions agree with TRBD1. CDR3 size: 14 residues. CDR1 DFQATT and CDR2 SNEGSKA come from the germline V gene (reference sequence). In nucleotides, the CDR3 is TGCTGTGCTAGAATGACAGGGTGGGGCAATGAGCAGTTCTTC. Its translation: CCARMTGWGNEQFF.

Ten or more counts support this clonotype. The gene calls are TRBV29-1 and TRBJ2-1; 8 bases are shared with TRBD2. This CDR3 spans 15 amino acids. Trimming removed 4 bases from V and 5 bases from J; junction bases left unmatched: 10. Germline V lookup: CDR1 SQVTM, CDR2 ANQGSEA. The DNA of the CDR3 is TGCAGCGTTGGGAGCGGGGGAGCCCTCCACAATGAGCAGTTCTTC. This sequence encodes CSVGSGGALHNEQFF.

This clonotype was seen more than once but under ten times. This rearrangement joins TRBV29-1 to TRBJ2-1; D remains ambiguous. The germline gives CDR1 SQVTM, CDR2 ANQGSEA. The CDR3 runs 14 residues. Trimming took off 4 bases at V and 1 base at J, with 11 bases between the two ends. Here the CDR3 DNA reads TGCAGCGTTGTTCTTGGGATTTCCTACAATGAGCAGTTCTTC. It specifies CSVVLGISYNEQFF.

This clonotype was detected only once. The genes are TRBV7-9 and TRBJ2-7, with D possibly being TRBD1 or TRBD2 (6 bases each). Germline assignment: CDR1 SEHNR and CDR2 FQNEAQ (reference sequence). V gave up 10 bases and J gave up 0 bases, with 13 bases separating them. The CDR3 is 13 residues long. The CDR3 DNA is TGTGCCACGCTGGGGGGCGCCTCCTACGAGCAGTACTTC. Encoded protein: CATLGGASYEQYF.

This clonotype was detected many times. The rearrangement joins TRBV7-6 to TRBJ2-2; D is uncertain. This CDR3 has 15 amino acids. Looked up from germline, CDR1 is SGHVS and CDR2 is FNYEAQ. Trimming stripped 0 bases from V and 5 bases from J, with 10 bases between. The CDR3 is CASSLALGYTGELFF. CDR3 nucleotides: TGTGCCAGCAGCTTAGCATTGGGTTATACCGGGGAGCTGTTTTTT.

This clonotype came up a few times. This chain uses TRBV6-5 with TRBJ1-5, with a tentative D call TRBD1 (6 bases). CDR1 is MNHEY, CDR2 SVGAGI, per germline. This CDR3 is built from 17 residues. The V end lost 6 bases, the J end lost 4 bases, and 22 bases lay between the germline ends. This CDR3 reads CASSRTYGQGPNQPQHF. The CDR3 DNA follows: TGTGCCAGCAGCCGCACTTACGGGCAGGGGCCGAATCAGCCCCAGCATTTT.

The rearrangement uses TRBV21-1 and TRBJ1-6. TRBV21-1 is a pseudogene. CDR3 size: 15 residues. CDR3 protein: CASSKPTVGNSPLHF. For the CDR3, the DNA is TGTGCCAGCAGCAAACCGACAGTTGGTAATTCACCCCTCCACTTT.

The chain employs TRBV27 and TRBJ2-7; D is undetermined. The CDR3 has 14 amino acids. Germline loops: CDR1 MNHEY, CDR2 SMNVEV (reference sequence). Trimming removed 0 bases from V and 7 bases from J, with 13 bases in between. CDR3 residues: CASSLSVGPAEQYF. CDR3 DNA sequence: TGTGCCAGCAGTTTATCGGTGGGTCCCGCTGAGCAGTACTTC.

This clonotype occurred once. This chain links TRBV20-1 with TRBJ2-2, with 12 bases fitting TRBD1. V dropped 5 bases and J dropped 8; count of bases not matched to a gene: 9. CDR3 length equals 15 residues. CDR1 DFQATT and CDR2 SNEGSKA come from the germline V gene (reference sequence). The DNA of the CDR3 is TGCAGTGCTCTCAGGGACAGGGGGCGCCAAGGGGAGCTGTTTTTT. Encoded protein: CSALRDRGRQGELFF.

This chain links TRBV9 with TRBJ2-1; D call uncertain. There are 12 residues in the CDR3. Germline V gives CDR1 SGDLS, CDR2 YYNGEE. Deletions cut 0 bases from V and 6 bases from J, with 4 bases between. CDR3 bases: TGTGCCAGCAGCGTAGGTGCCAATGAGCAGTTCTTC. Residues: CASSVGANEQFF.

This rearrangement joins TRBV3-1 to TRBJ2-3; 12 bases are a match to TRBD2. CDR1 LGHDT and CDR2 YNNKEL come from the germline V gene (reference sequence). V gave up 3 bases and J gave up 1 base; unmatched junction bases: 5. CDR3 length equals 17 residues. CDR3 sequence (DNA): TGTGCCAGCAGCCATCACAGGACTAGCGGGGGCACAGATACGCAGTATTTT. This translates into CASSHHRTSGGTDTQYF.

This clonotype was seen a handful of times. This chain connects TRBV29-1 to TRBJ1-1; D perhaps matches TRBD1 (5 bases). The CDR3 extends over 13 amino acids. Germline loops: CDR1 SQVTM, CDR2 ANQGSEA. V was shortened by 3 bases and J by 2 bases, with 10 bases between the two germline ends. CDR3: CSVETQGNTEAFF. DNA of the CDR3: TGCAGCGTTGAGACTCAGGGCAACACTGAAGCTTTCTTT.

This clonotype came up many times. The V call is TRBV12-3 or TRBV12-4, the J call TRBJ1-6; no definite D call. The CDR3 consists of 13 residues. Deletions cut 5 bases from V and 7 bases from J, with 9 bases between. CDR3 loop: CASSLHINSPLHF. DNA for the CDR3: TGTGCCAGCAGTCTCCACATAAATTCACCCCTCCACTTT.

DNA of the CDR3: TGTGCCAGCAGTCCGCTGGGGGTCACCGGAGATACGCAGTATTTT. As protein: CASSPLGVTGDTQYF. The chain combines TRBV27 with TRBJ2-3; D possibly matches TRBD1 or TRBD2 (5 bases each). The germline V and J ends were trimmed by 5 bases and 5 bases, with 17 bases remaining between them. This CDR3 spans 15 amino acids. Germline CDR1 is MNHEY and CDR2 is SMNVEV (reference sequence).